Below, one T cell receptor beta chain is given with its context. The antigen remains unidentified. These data originate in a study of cytomegalovirus exposure and HLA in healthy donors. Healthy people donating bone marrow made up the donors. Findings and caveats of the study: When analyzed later, a missense DCLRE1C variant was found to be linked to TCR beta V- and J-gene trimming.

Germline V gene lookup returns CDR1 SGHRS and CDR2 YFSETQ. The CDR3 has 15 amino acids. With 9 bases removed from V and 0 bases from J, the gap between germline ends came to 16 bases. The PCR used 60 Vbeta and 13 Jbeta primers. Per the original data handling: The count from a later analysis was 79 million or so unique TCR beta chains, some 10 million of them shared. Some clones are missing from TCRdb's copy, which holds only in-frame ones; the method was immunoSEQ multiplex PCR. V and J calls and clone size are those listed in that table; D and trimming were worked out from the DNA. This sample has 100,000 to 150,000 clones, with about 86% found just once.

The V and J genes are TRBV5-1 and TRBJ1-3; TRBD1 might be the D (6 bases). The clonotype comes from a man between 18 and 29 years old in good health and CMV-seronegative. The sample taken for sequencing was PBMCs. Here the CDR3 DNA reads TGCGCCACCAAGGACAGCTCGGCCTCTGGAAACACCATATATTTT. It specifies CATKDSSASGNTIYF.